The 28 T cell receptor beta chains in this list originate from one sample, sequenced in a study of blood T cell repertoires in COVID-19. The data were produced by immunoSEQ multiplex PCR, yet TCRdb's version contains in-frame clones alone and is incomplete. The sample holds some 180,000 clones; more than 80% are singletons and the top ten take around 6.8%. The sample comprised peripheral blood. The receptors come from a human donor in a cohort sampled during active COVID-19.

The chain carries TRBV12-5 and TRBJ2-7; TRBD1 matches 9 bases. From germline, CDR1 is LGHNT and CDR2 FRNRAP. J was trimmed by 3 bases and V by 4 bases; bases with no gene match: 4. CDR3 length equals 14 residues. CDR3 coding DNA: TGTGCTAGTGGTTATGGGACAGGGAGCTACGAGCAGTACTTC. Translation: CASGYGTGSYEQYF.

The chain recombines TRBV6-5 with TRBJ1-1; tentatively, D is TRBD1 (6 bases). Trimming took 7 bases from V and 2 from J, leaving 14 bases between them. The V gene's germline CDR1 is MNHEY and CDR2 SVGAGI. The CDR3 spans 14 residues. The CDR3 nucleotides read TGTGCCAGCACCGCAACAGGGTTCAACACTGAAGCTTTCTTT. Its translation: CASTATGFNTEAFF.

J is TRBJ1-3 and V is TRBV7-8; TRBD1 matches 7 bases. Trimming at V came to 0 bases and at J to 3 bases, leaving 2 bases not matched to a gene. CDR1 and CDR2 from the germline V gene are SGHVS and FQNEAQ. This CDR3 has 15 residues. The CDR3 region has the DNA TGTGCCAGCAGCTTAGCAGGACAGGTTGGAAACACCATATATTTT. Translation gives CASSLAGQVGNTIYF.

V and J are TRBV4-2 and TRBJ1-4, with 8 bases identical to TRBD1. CDR3 length: 16 amino acids. Germline V gives CDR1 LGHNA, CDR2 YNFKEQ. V shed 4 bases and J 7 bases; nucleotides not matched to a gene: 11. The CDR3 DNA is TGTGCCAGCAGCCCCCGGGCAGGACAGGGAGGTGAAAAACTGTTTTTT. Its translation is CASSPRAGQGGEKLFF.

The chain is built from TRBV5-1 and TRBJ2-2, with TRBD2 as a possible D gene (5 bases). The V end was cut by 0 bases, the J end by 1 base, with 10 bases between. Germline-derived CDR1 and CDR2 are SGHRS and YFSETQ. CDR3 length: 16 residues. As DNA, the CDR3 is TGCGCCAGCAGCTTGGATTTGGCGGGGAACACCGGGGAGCTGTTTTTT. Its translation: CASSLDLAGNTGELFF.

The chain employs TRBV7-6 and TRBJ2-7, with 7 positions matching TRBD1. The CDR3 runs 15 residues. Trimming cost V 5 bases and J 2 bases; bases outside gene matches: 9. Germline assignment: CDR1 SGHVS and CDR2 FNYEAQ. The CDR3 bases are TGTGCCAGCAGCCTTGGACAGGACTGGACCTACGAGCAGTACTTC. Translated, it gives CASSLGQDWTYEQYF.

Notes on this clone: The same CDR3 arises from other DNA sequences in this sample as well. The V gene is TRBV15, the J gene TRBJ2-5; 11 bases align to TRBD1. V was clipped by 8 bases and J by 2 bases; unmatched bases: 1. This CDR3 contains 13 residues. Germline V CDR1 and CDR2: LNHNV, YYDKDF (reference sequence). CDR3 region: CATRDRGQETQYF. The CDR3 region has the DNA TGTGCCACCCGGGACAGGGGGCAAGAGACCCAGTACTTC.

The CDR3 DNA is TGTGCCAGCAGCGATACCGGACAGGGAAGCAATCAGCCCCAGCATTTT. Protein sequence: CASSDTGQGSNQPQHF. This chain joins TRBV5-6 and TRBJ1-5; 8 bases line up with TRBD1. This CDR3 has 16 amino acids. The J segment lost 1 base and the V segment lost 4 bases, leaving 7 bases of the junction unmatched. Germline CDR1 is SGHDT and CDR2 is YYEEEE. The whole variable domain, filled in from reference TRBV5-6 and TRBJ1-5, reads DAGVTQSPTHLIKTRGQQVTLRCSPKSGHDTVSWYQQALGQGPQFIFQYYEEEERQRGNFPDRFSGHQFPNYSSELNVNALLLGDSALYLCASSDTGQGSNQPQHFGDGTRLSIL.

The rearrangement joins TRBV7-6 to TRBJ2-7; 8 nucleotides match TRBD2. The CDR3 consists of 15 residues. CDR1 SGHVS and CDR2 FNYEAQ come from the germline V gene. After removal of 6 bases from V and 2 bases from J, the junction contained 9 bases not matched to a gene. For the CDR3, the DNA is TGTGCCAGCAGTTCAGAAGCGGGGGTACCCTACGAGCAGTACTTC. It specifies CASSSEAGVPYEQYF.

V is TRBV30 and J is TRBJ2-7; D remains unclear. Trimming stripped 0 bases from V and 1 base from J, with 13 bases between. Per germline, CDR1 GTSNPN and CDR2 SVGIG (reference sequence). This CDR3 has 15 amino acids. The CDR3, as DNA: TGTGCCTGGAGTGTGGGCAATGTTCCATCCTACGAGCAGTACTTC. Its protein product is CAWSVGNVPSYEQYF.

This clone has only one observation. This chain joins TRBV25-1 and TRBJ2-1; 8 positions match TRBD1. CDR1 is MGHDK and CDR2 is SYGVNS in the germline V gene. Trimming removed 6 bases from V and 2 bases from J; junction bases left unmatched: 6. The length of the CDR3 is 15 residues. The CDR3 bases are TGTGCCAGCAGCGATAGACAGGGGCCCTACAATGAGCAGTTCTTC. Encoded protein: CASSDRQGPYNEQFF.

This chain connects TRBV9 to TRBJ2-7; TRBD2 might be the D (7 bases). This CDR3 is built from 15 residues. V lost 0 bases, J lost 3 bases, and 13 bases lay in between. CDR1 is SGDLS and CDR2 is YYNGEE in the germline V gene. CDR3 in amino acids: CASSVAAGAIYEQYF. In nucleotides, the CDR3 is TGTGCCAGCAGCGTAGCTGCGGGGGCCATCTACGAGCAGTACTTC.

The CDR3 coding sequence is TGTGCCTGGAGGGCCAGGGGGGACACTGAAGCTTTCTTT. Translating it yields CAWRARGDTEAFF. The chain is built from TRBV30 and TRBJ1-1; 7 nucleotides agree with TRBD1. Germline CDR1 and CDR2: GTSNPN and SVGIG (reference sequence). CDR3 length: 13 amino acids. The trim removed 3 bases at V and 3 bases at J, leaving 4 bases unmatched.

In this sample, this clone turned up a few times. V is TRBV5-4 and J is TRBJ1-2; D perhaps matches TRBD1 (5 bases). Germline lookup yields CDR1 SGHNT and CDR2 YYREEE (reference sequence). V lost 4 bases and J lost 5, with 21 bases in between. This CDR3 region has 16 residues. The CDR3 bases are TGTGCCAGCAGCCTTATCCTTATGACAGAAGGATATGGCTACACCTTC. Translation: CASSLILMTEGYGYTF.

This clone was seen a few times. V usage is TRBV7-9 and J usage is TRBJ2-7; weak D call: TRBD1 (7 bases). Germline V gives CDR1 SEHNR, CDR2 FQNEAQ (reference sequence). Trimming left V 5 bases short and J 4 bases short, with 15 bases between. The CDR3 is 14 residues long. CDR3 in amino acids: CASSAGQRGYEQYF. The CDR3 bases are TGTGCCAGCAGCGCGGGACAGAGGGGGTACGAGCAGTACTTC.

The V call is TRBV5-1, the J call TRBJ1-2, with TRBD1 matching over 8 bases. The CDR3 extends over 16 amino acids. CDR1 is SGHRS, CDR2 YFSETQ, per germline. Trimming removed 0 bases from V and 4 bases from J; junction bases left unmatched: 8. CDR3 sequence: CASSLAFDRGPYGYTF. The CDR3 bases are TGCGCCAGCAGCTTGGCCTTCGACAGGGGTCCCTATGGCTACACCTTC.

The chain has TRBV30 and TRBJ1-6; D not resolved. The CDR3 spans 13 residues. The V end lost 1 base, the J end lost 3 bases, and 4 bases lay between the germline ends. Germline V gives CDR1 GTSNPN, CDR2 SVGIG (reference sequence). CDR3 sequence reads: CAWSGHYNSPLHF. The CDR3 nucleotides are TGTGCCTGGAGTGGACACTATAATTCACCCCTCCACTTT.

The CDR3 sequence: CASSEASGGDEKLFF. The CDR3 coding sequence is TGTGCCAGCAGTGAAGCGAGCGGTGGGGATGAAAAACTGTTTTTT. The chain is built from TRBV2 and TRBJ1-4, with D uncertain. This CDR3 has 15 residues. Trimming took 0 bases from V and 6 from J, leaving 11 bases between them. The germline V gene has CDR1 SNHLY and CDR2 FYNNEI.

Written as DNA, the CDR3 is TGTGCCAGCATGGACAGGGGATATAACACTGAAGCTTTCTTT. This encodes CASMDRGYNTEAFF. The chain links TRBV6-6 to TRBJ1-1; 9 bases line up with TRBD1. Germline V gene data show CDR1 as MNHNY and CDR2 as SVGAGI (reference sequence). V was clipped by 7 bases and J by 2 bases; unmatched bases: 5. CDR3 size: 14 residues.

This clone was observed a single time. The chain links TRBV4-1 to TRBJ2-7; 7 bases line up with TRBD2. CDR1 and CDR2 from the germline V gene are MGHRA and YSYEKL. Unmatched junction bases numbered 5, after V lost 0 bases and J lost 0 bases. This CDR3 region has 16 residues. The CDR3 nucleotides read TGCGCCAGCAGCCAAGAGGCGGGGGTGAGCTCCTACGAGCAGTACTTC. Its translation is CASSQEAGVSSYEQYF.

This chain uses TRBV11-2 with TRBJ2-7; 15 bases line up with TRBD2. Trimming took 5 bases from V and 2 from J; bases not matched to a gene: 4. CDR1 is SGHAT, CDR2 FQNNGV, per germline. The CDR3 loop spans 16 amino acids. The CDR3 DNA sequence: TGTGCCAGCAGCATCGGACTAGCGGGGGGGACCTACGAGCAGTACTTC. This encodes CASSIGLAGGTYEQYF.

This chain joins TRBV19 and TRBJ1-2; unclear D gene. Germline values: CDR1 LNHDA, CDR2 SQIVND (reference sequence). The CDR3 covers 16 residues. Deletions cut 3 bases from V and 4 bases from J, with 18 bases between. The CDR3 coding sequence is TGTGCCAGTAGTATGACAACCGGGAAGGCGACCTATGGCTACACCTTC. Residues: CASSMTTGKATYGYTF. Looking up the rest from reference TRBV19 and TRBJ1-2 gives the full variable domain: DGGITQSPKYLFRKEGQNVTLSCEQNLNHDAMYWYRQDPGQGLRLIYYSQIVNDFQKGDIAEGYSVSREKKESFPLTVTSAQKNPTAFYLCASSMTTGKATYGYTFGSGTRLTVV.

The CDR3 nucleotides are TGTGCCAGCAGCTTAGGAGGTGGGTTTTTCAATGAGCAGTTCTTC. Translation: CASSLGGGFFNEQFF. V gene TRBV7-8 combines with J gene TRBJ2-1; D unresolved. Trimming pared 1 base from V and 6 bases from J, leaving 13 bases between. Germline V gene lookup returns CDR1 SGHVS and CDR2 FQNEAQ. This CDR3 spans 15 amino acids.

The chain recombines TRBV11-2 with TRBJ2-1; 7 positions match TRBD1. CDR1 is SGHAT and CDR2 is FQNNGV in the germline V gene. This CDR3 is 15 amino acids long. J was trimmed by 7 bases and V by 1 base; bases with no gene match: 7. The CDR3 coding sequence is TGTGCCAGCAGCTTAGTTAGGGGGCTCGGAAATGAGCAGTTCTTC. Its translation: CASSLVRGLGNEQFF.

The V gene is TRBV2, the J gene TRBJ2-7; 12 bases map to TRBD2. After removal of 9 bases from V and 5 bases from J, the junction contained 8 bases not matched to a gene. The CDR3 consists of 14 residues. Per germline, CDR1 SNHLY and CDR2 FYNNEI. This CDR3 is CARTTTSGGHEQYF. DNA of the CDR3: TGTGCCAGAACTACGACTAGCGGGGGCCACGAGCAGTACTTC.

This clone has a handful of counts. This chain connects TRBV14 to TRBJ1-1; D is undetermined. The CDR3 runs 12 residues. Germline lookup yields CDR1 SGHDN and CDR2 FVKESK. V lost 5 bases and J lost 3, with 7 bases in between. CDR3 nucleotides: TGTGCCAGCAGCTACTCGTACACTGAAGCTTTCTTT. Translated, it gives CASSYSYTEAFF. The variable domain in full, completed from reference TRBV14 and TRBJ1-1, reads EAGVTQFPSHSVIEKGQTVTLRCDPISGHDNLYWYRRVMGKEIKFLLHFVKESKQDESGMPNNRFLAERTGGTYSTLKVQPAELEDSGVYFCASSYSYTEAFFGQGTRLTVV.

This clone was counted a few times. The chain recombines TRBV7-2 with TRBJ1-1; D uncertain. Germline lookup yields CDR1 SGHTA and CDR2 FQGNSA. Between the trimmed V and J ends, which lost 2 bases and 1 base, there was a span of 5 bases. This CDR3 is 13 amino acids long. The CDR3 DNA reads TGTGCCAGCAGCTTATCGGGGAACACTGAAGCTTTCTTT. This translates into CASSLSGNTEAFF.

Only one count was recorded for this clone. V and J are TRBV29-1 and TRBJ1-2; the D gene is possibly TRBD1 (5 bases). The CDR3 has 13 amino acids. Per the germline V gene, CDR1 is SQVTM and CDR2 is ANQGSEA. V gave up 4 bases and J gave up 0 bases, with 9 bases separating them. The CDR3 coding sequence is TGCAGCGTTGCCGGGGGGACTAACTATGGCTACACCTTC. It specifies CSVAGGTNYGYTF.